Listed below are T cell receptor beta chains from one sample, sequenced in a study of siplizumab effects on memory and regulatory T cells. Data came from immunoSEQ multiplex PCR; TCRdb stores just in-frame clones and leaves some out. The sample carries roughly 75,000 clones, 93% recorded once. The sequenced sample consisted of CD8+ T cells sorted from blood. The receptors originated from a human donor in good health. Each CDR3 is given with its conserved first and last residue. Each record gives: CDR3 DNA, CDR3 protein, V gene, J gene, D gene, clone size. The D gene is left open where the match is weak. Only part of the rows carry a size: once, few, many, or a class if the clone is expanded.

DNA: TGCGCCAGCAGTCTAATCGGGACAGCGAACACTGAAGCTTTCTTT
CDR3: CASSLIGTANTEAFF
V: TRBV4-1
J: TRBJ1-1
D: TRBD1
size: NA

DNA: TGTGCCAGCAGCTTAGGCGGCCCCTACGAGCAGTACTTC
CDR3: CASSLGGPYEQYF
V: TRBV7-9
J: TRBJ2-7
D: NA
size: NA

DNA: TGCGCCAGCAGCCAAGAACAAACAGGGAGTCTCTATGGCTACACCTTC
CDR3: CASSQEQTGSLYGYTF
V: TRBV4-3
J: TRBJ1-2
D: NA
size: NA

DNA: TGTGCCAGCTCACTCCGGCGCGACTACAATGAGCAGTTCTTC
CDR3: CASSLRRDYNEQFF
V: TRBV18
J: TRBJ2-1
D: NA
size: NA

DNA: TGTGCCAGCAGCAAGGGTACAGCTTCTGAAAAACTGTTTTTT
CDR3: CASSKGTASEKLFF
V: TRBV6-5
J: TRBJ1-4
D: NA
size: NA

DNA: TGTGCCAGCAGCGTAGAGGGACAGGGCGATGAGCAGTTCTTC
CDR3: CASSVEGQGDEQFF
V: TRBV9
J: TRBJ2-1
D: TRBD1
size: once

DNA: TGTGCCATCAGTTCGGGACAGTCTCCTTATAGCAATCAGCCCCAGCATTTT
CDR3: CAISSGQSPYSNQPQHF
V: TRBV10-3
J: TRBJ1-5
D: TRBD1
size: NA

DNA: TGTGCCAGCAGCTTAGTATCCAGGGGGCACGTTGAAGCTTTCTTT
CDR3: CASSLVSRGHVEAFF
V: TRBV11-2
J: TRBJ1-1
D: TRBD1
size: NA

DNA: TGCGCCAGCAGCTTGGACCTGGGGGGATTCGGTGGCTACACCTTC
CDR3: CASSLDLGGFGGYTF
V: TRBV5-1
J: TRBJ1-2
D: NA
size: NA

DNA: TGTGCCAGCAGCTTACTTTACGGGGTTAGCTCTGGAAACACCATATATTTT
CDR3: CASSLLYGVSSGNTIYF
V: TRBV11-2
J: TRBJ1-3
D: NA
size: NA

DNA: TGTGCCAGCAGCTTGGTACGCTCGGGGGGCAACTATGGCTACACCTTC
CDR3: CASSLVRSGGNYGYTF
V: TRBV5-6
J: TRBJ1-2
D: NA
size: NA

DNA: TGTGCCAGCAGCCCAGGGGGGGGATTCTTCTACGAGCAGTACTTC
CDR3: CASSPGGGFFYEQYF
V: TRBV28
J: TRBJ2-7
D: NA
size: NA

DNA: TGTGCCAGCAGTTACTCGATGGGGGGCGAGGGCTATGGCTACACCTTC
CDR3: CASSYSMGGEGYGYTF
V: TRBV6-6
J: TRBJ1-2
D: NA
size: NA

DNA: TGTGCCAGCGGGACAGGGGGTTGGGAAAAACTGTTTTTT
CDR3: CASGTGGWEKLFF
V: TRBV2
J: TRBJ1-4
D: TRBD1
size: NA

DNA: TGTGCCAGCAGTGTAGACAGGCCCCCGTACCAAGAGACCCAGTACTTC
CDR3: CASSVDRPPYQETQYF
V: TRBV6-1
J: TRBJ2-5
D: NA
size: NA

DNA: TGCGCCAGCAGTGTGGGGGAGGCAAAACTGTTTTTT
CDR3: CASSVGEAKLFF
V: TRBV10-2
J: TRBJ1-4
D: NA
size: NA

DNA: TGTGCCAGTGGTGGTGAAGCTTTCTTT
CDR3: CASGGEAFF
V: TRBV19
J: TRBJ1-1
D: NA
size: NA

DNA: TGTGCCAGCAGCCAGGGACTAGCAACAGATACGCAGTATTTT
CDR3: CASSQGLATDTQYF
V: TRBV4-2
J: TRBJ2-3
D: TRBD2
size: NA

DNA: TGTGCCAGCAGCCTATCAAGCACAGATACGCAGTATTTT
CDR3: CASSLSSTDTQYF
V: TRBV7-3
J: TRBJ2-3
D: NA
size: NA

DNA: TGTGCCAGCAGTTGGGTCGCGGGGGGGCTTGAGACCCAGTACTTC
CDR3: CASSWVAGGLETQYF
V: TRBV27
J: TRBJ2-5
D: TRBD2
size: NA

DNA: TGCGCCAGCAGCCCGGGACAGGATCAGCCCCAGCATTTT
CDR3: CASSPGQDQPQHF
V: TRBV4-1
J: TRBJ1-5
D: TRBD1
size: NA

DNA: TGCGCCAGCAGCCAAGCCCTAGCGGGGGCCCCGGGGGAGACCCAGTACTTC
CDR3: CASSQALAGAPGETQYF
V: TRBV4-1
J: TRBJ2-5
D: TRBD2
size: NA

DNA: TGTGCCAGCAGTAGTTGGACAACCTCCTACGAGCAGTACTTC
CDR3: CASSSWTTSYEQYF
V: TRBV7-9
J: TRBJ2-7
D: NA
size: once

DNA: TGTGCCAGCAGCAGCGGACAGGGGTCCGAGCAGTACTTC
CDR3: CASSSGQGSEQYF
V: TRBV5-4
J: TRBJ2-7
D: TRBD1
size: NA

DNA: TGTGCCAGCAGTTACGGGCAGGGGAGGGCCGAGCAGTACTTC
CDR3: CASSYGQGRAEQYF
V: TRBV6-5
J: TRBJ2-7
D: NA
size: NA

DNA: TGTGCCAGCAAACTAGCCGGGCTAACAGATACGCAGTATTTT
CDR3: CASKLAGLTDTQYF
V: TRBV27
J: TRBJ2-3
D: NA
size: NA

DNA: TGTGCCAGCTCATACAGGGACACTGAAGCTTTCTTT
CDR3: CASSYRDTEAFF
V: TRBV6-1
J: TRBJ1-1
D: NA
size: few

DNA: TGCGCCAGCAGCCAAAGGGGCGTATGGGATGAGCAGTTCTTC
CDR3: CASSQRGVWDEQFF
V: TRBV4-3
J: TRBJ2-1
D: NA
size: once

DNA: TGTGCCAGCAGCTTGGCTACAGGGAGGGCAACTAATGAAAAACTGTTTTTT
CDR3: CASSLATGRATNEKLFF
V: TRBV5-4
J: TRBJ1-4
D: NA
size: NA

DNA: TGTGCCAGCGGTAGTACAGAGGGGTACGATACGCAGTATTTT
CDR3: CASGSTEGYDTQYF
V: TRBV6-1
J: TRBJ2-3
D: NA
size: NA

DNA: TGTGCCAGCAGCTTGGCCGGGAACACTGAAGCTTTCTTT
CDR3: CASSLAGNTEAFF
V: TRBV5-6
J: TRBJ1-1
D: NA
size: once

DNA: TGTGCCAGCAGCTTGGCTCCTCTGGGGGAGCAGTACTTC
CDR3: CASSLAPLGEQYF
V: TRBV5-6
J: TRBJ2-7
D: NA
size: NA

DNA: TGTGCCAGCAGTACACACGACTCCGCCTACGAGCAGTACTTC
CDR3: CASSTHDSAYEQYF
V: TRBV27
J: TRBJ2-7
D: NA
size: few

DNA: TGTGCCAGCAGTTCCCGGGACAGTCAAGAGACCCAGTACTTC
CDR3: CASSSRDSQETQYF
V: TRBV2
J: TRBJ2-5
D: TRBD1
size: NA

DNA: TGTGCCAGCAGCCCGACTAGCGGGGGGTTCGCAGATACGCAGTATTTT
CDR3: CASSPTSGGFADTQYF
V: TRBV28
J: TRBJ2-3
D: TRBD2
size: NA

DNA: TGCGCCAGCAGCCAAGAGTCTTTTACGGGGGGGACTGAAGCTTTCTTT
CDR3: CASSQESFTGGTEAFF
V: TRBV4-3
J: TRBJ1-1
D: NA
size: NA

DNA: TGTGCCACGTCGCCCCTCGTGGTGACAGGGGGTTCCGGCTACACCTTC
CDR3: CATSPLVVTGGSGYTF
V: TRBV9
J: TRBJ1-2
D: TRBD1
size: NA

DNA: TGTGCCGCCGGAGAGACCCAGTACTTC
CDR3: CAAGETQYF
V: TRBV3-1/TRBV3-2
J: TRBJ2-5
D: NA
size: NA

DNA: TGTGCCAGCAGCTTAGTGGCCCTCGAGACCCAGTACTTC
CDR3: CASSLVALETQYF
V: TRBV7-9
J: TRBJ2-5
D: NA
size: once

DNA: TGTGCCAGCAGTGAATGGACAGGGGAAGAGACCCAGTACTTC
CDR3: CASSEWTGEETQYF
V: TRBV25-1
J: TRBJ2-5
D: TRBD1
size: NA

DNA: TGCGCCAGCAGCGCCGGGACAGGGGGCGAGGCTTTCTTT
CDR3: CASSAGTGGEAFF
V: TRBV5-1
J: TRBJ1-1
D: TRBD1
size: NA

DNA: TGTGCCAGCAGCTCAGACCCCAACCGGAGTCGGTACTTC
CDR3: CASSSDPNRSRYF
V: TRBV7-9
J: TRBJ2-7
D: NA
size: NA